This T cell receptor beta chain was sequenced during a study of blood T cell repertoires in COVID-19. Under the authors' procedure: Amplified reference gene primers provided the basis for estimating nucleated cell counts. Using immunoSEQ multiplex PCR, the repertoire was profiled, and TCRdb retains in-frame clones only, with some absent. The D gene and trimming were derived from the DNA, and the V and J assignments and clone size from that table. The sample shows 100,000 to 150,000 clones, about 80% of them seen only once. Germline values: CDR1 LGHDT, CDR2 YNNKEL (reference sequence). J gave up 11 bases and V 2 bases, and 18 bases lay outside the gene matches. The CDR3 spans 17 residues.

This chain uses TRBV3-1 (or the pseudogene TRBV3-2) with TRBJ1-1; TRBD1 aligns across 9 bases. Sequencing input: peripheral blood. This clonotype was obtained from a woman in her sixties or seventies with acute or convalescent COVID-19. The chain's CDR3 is CASSQTVNRGRSNGAFF. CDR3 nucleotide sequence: TGTGCCAGCAGCCAAACCGTGAACAGGGGGCGAAGTAACGGCGCTTTCTTT.